The T cell receptor beta chain described here comes from a study of tumor-infiltrating lymphocytes in localized non-small cell lung cancer (dated by TCRdb to about 2021). General notes on the study: The cohort covered several histologies, both smokers and never-smokers, and patients whose samples were collected after neoadjuvant chemotherapy. The same patients underwent several integrated assays, with TCR sequencing performed together with flow cytometry, multiplex immunofluorescence, RNA-seq, exome sequencing and proteomics. Resected tumor tissue and uninvolved lung tissue described as non-adjacent to the tumor were contributed by each patient, with both tissues obtained from the same patient. A total of about 59 patients were part of the paired comparison of immunoSEQ T-cell fraction between tumor and uninvolved lung. In total, the ICON cohort consisted of approximately 160 surgical patients with localized non-small cell lung cancer who had their tumors resected.

The immunoSEQ assay used for TCR sequencing gave the T-cell fraction in both tumor and uninvolved lung tissue. Regarding the original processing steps: For survival analysis, patients were divided into high (upper tertile) and low (lower two tertiles) T-cell fraction groups, which were compared by log-rank test. A signed-rank test was used to test differences in T-cell fraction between paired tumor and uninvolved lung samples. TCRdb mirrors the immuneACCESS table, restricted to in-frame sequences. Some clones are absent from its copies; in checked studies, under half trace to an unresolved V gene, and the reason for the others is unknown. The DNA gave D and trimming, while V, J and clone size come from that table. The sample has 25,000 to 30,000 clones on record, 80% to 90% of them singletons. Roughly 2% of the sample belongs to the ten largest clones. ICON enrollment began in 2016, and the last patient was enrolled in 2018. In a subcohort of about 76 patients, fresh tumor and matched uninvolved tissue were collected for in-depth immune analyses, with TCR sequencing among those analyses. DNA isolated from bulk tissue, without cell sorting, was used for TCR sequencing.

Study-wide findings and limitations: Assay coverage differed among patients according to how much tissue was available, so only a subset of the cohort had TCR sequencing. Higher T cell infiltration in tumors than in uninvolved lung tissue was supported by TCRbeta sequencing, consistent with immunofluorescence CD3 counts. No difference in TCR-derived T-cell fraction was observed between the flow cytometry-defined immunotypes IM1 (good prognosis) and IM2 (poor prognosis). Tumor T-cell fraction from TCR sequencing was not associated with recurrence-free survival (p = 0.61). Different pieces of the same tissue were used for different assays, so technical variation could not be separated from intratumor heterogeneity.

On this clone itself: Which antigen it targets is not known. The input lacks base qualities; no much larger clone sits a single base away.

V is cut by 2 bases and J by 7 bases, and the space between the germline ends is 9 bases. The CDR3 contains 13 residues, cysteine and phenylalanine counted. Only the CDR3 part of the read is kept: 39 bases, read in frame from the first base. Reading the germline V gene (reference sequence) gives CDR1 MNHNY and CDR2 SVGAGI. The chain is encoded by TRBV6-6 joined to TRBJ2-1, with the D gene call left open. The receptor was derived from a human donor with non-small cell lung cancer. The sample consisted of lung tumor tissue. In nucleotides, the sequence is TGTGCCAGCAGTTACATCTCTAGTAATGAGCAGTTCTTC. This sequence encodes CASSYISSNEQFF.